This T cell receptor beta chain was identified in a study of cytomegalovirus exposure and HLA in healthy donors (TCRdb year 2017). About the study as a whole: According to an earlier analysis of several hundred of the donors, about 179 million T cells yielded 90 million to 140 million unique TCR beta sequences and about 300 Gb of sequence data. Across 300 to 400 genotyped donors of the cohort, an average of about 200,000 unique TCR beta nucleotide sequences per donor were sequenced, and roughly 20% of those sequences were non-productive. The study combined high-throughput TCR immunosequencing, statistical association of individual TCRs with disease status, and machine learning to predict cytomegalovirus infection status. The T cell repertoires of some 670 subjects were profiled by immunosequencing and related to cytomegalovirus serostatus. An earlier analysis of approximately 580 of the donors used high-throughput TCR beta sequencing to judge whether each TCR beta V gene segment behaved as functional or pseudogenic. The study was designed to test whether signatures of past pathogen exposure could be identified by cataloging public T cell receptors. Typing coverage varied by locus: roughly 629-630 donors for A, B, C, DRB1 and DQB1; more than 500 for DQA1; nearly 610 for DPA1; 400 to 480 for DPB1. The later analysis used no new phenotypic data to find candidate immune exposures, relying instead on TCR beta sequences and their occurrence across donors. Roughly 5 DR-DQ haplotypes were handled as single units for association and clustering, since linkage in the cohort was strong. Approximately 310 gigabases of sequencing data and tens of millions of unique TCR sequences were included in an early release covering several hundred HLA-typed donors. Genome-wide SNP genotypes for about 55% of the roughly 670 donors were used in a later genetic analysis, which treated that subset as a discovery cohort. All discovery cohort repertoires had been generated on a single sequencing platform. Donor age, sex, ethnicity and CMV serostatus were collected together with the repertoire data. Both class I and class II loci were covered by HLA typing, at four-digit resolution. To study patterns of TCR occurrence, a later analysis re-analyzed previously published TCR beta repertoires from 550 to 800 donors and added high-resolution HLA genotyping. Along with the approximately 670-subject first cohort, a separate validation cohort of around 120 different subjects was used. The genetic ancestry cluster associated with self-reported Caucasian donors included approximately 85% of the roughly 380 genotyped donors.

Regarding this clone: No cognate antigen has been identified for it. No base quality information exists; no much larger clone differs at one position.

What the authors observed across the whole study: In an earlier analysis of 587 of the donors, most TCR beta V segments were observed in productive rearrangements about 87% or about 30% of the time, broadly matching IMGT annotations. A later analysis found that most CMV-associated TCR beta chains appeared HLA-restricted, with HLA associations seemingly driven largely by CMV exposure. Compared with equally common non-associated chains, HLA-associated TCR beta chains in a later analysis were more clonally expanded and had lower generation probabilities. A further reported finding was that TCR beta sequences accurately predicted the HLA-A and HLA-B alleles for most subjects in the first cohort. Linkage disequilibrium might explain the correlated functional status among segregating V segments, but an unknown experimental factor could not be ruled out. Three of the identified cytomegalovirus-associated TCR beta chains were confirmed in vitro to be specific for cytomegalovirus antigens. Across donors, most TCR sequences were observed very rarely, whereas some public TCRs were present in many individuals. For the cohort, immune exposure information was limited to CMV serostatus. When HLA alleles, especially DR and DQ, strongly co-occurred, attributing TCR associations to individual alleles was difficult. The study listed 150 to 200 TCR beta chains as associated with cytomegalovirus. The classifier was reported to diagnose cytomegalovirus status with high specificity and sensitivity in both the original cohort and the validation cohort. In a later analysis, TCR association rates were found to vary across HLA loci, with the most associated TCRs seen for DRB1 alleles and the fewest for HLA-C alleles. According to the authors, the approach could potentially be generalized to other disease states and immunological phenotypes. The presence/absence analyses assumed that sequencing depth was roughly uniform across donors, and that assumption may not be true. Because counts were too low, about 15 rarely observed V segments, including chromosome 9 orphons, were left out of the earlier analysis of 587 of the donors. A cluster of highly shared sequence variants was judged likely to represent a technical artifact of the sequencing pipeline. Because HLA typing was missing for some donors at each locus, association tests included only the typed subset. At a false discovery rate of 0.05, a later analysis linked approximately 18,000 TCR beta sequences to specific HLA alleles. Compared with the approximately 670-donor mean, donors in an Asian-associated ancestry cluster had fewer N-insertions in productive TCRs, according to a later genetic analysis. An association between a missense DCLRE1C variant and V-gene and J-gene trimming of TCR beta chains was found in a later genetic analysis and replicated in an independent cohort. Only TCR beta chains were sequenced in this cohort, and the absence of alpha or paired-chain data limited detectable features. A later analysis reported that several top co-occurrence clusters appeared linked to parvovirus B19, influenza, CMV and Epstein-Barr virus. Because the 87-base-pair reads could not distinguish some IMGT-functional V segments, including TRBV6-2 and TRBV6-3, those segments were excluded.

In total, roughly 670 healthy bone marrow donors made up the cohort. At the time of sampling, all cohort members were nominally healthy, though unrecorded immune exposures were likely present. The donor tested CMV seronegative, placing the donor among the roughly 400 seronegative members of the cohort. A peripheral blood sample was collected from each donor, and TCR beta sequencing was performed on peripheral blood mononuclear cells. The Qiagen DNeasy Blood Extraction Kit was used to extract genomic DNA from the blood cell samples. V lost 0 bases and J lost 4 bases; the stretch between them is 2 bases long. The CDR3 goes from the cysteine to the phenylalanine over 12 residues. Of the read, only the CDR3 DNA is kept; its 36 bases are in frame from base 1. CDR1 is given as SGHDT and CDR2 as YYEEEE, both from the germline V gene. The receptor library was made with the immunoSEQ multiplex PCR assay. The multiplex PCR relied on a mix of 60 forward primers for TCR Vbeta segments and 13 reverse primers for TCR Jbeta segments. A multiplex PCR assay on genomic DNA amplified the CDR3 region of rearranged TCR beta genes. On the Illumina HiSeq System, the amplified TCR beta libraries were sequenced as 87-base-pair reads. Per the source publication's procedure: A later analysis counted about 82 million unique TCR beta chains across the 650 to 700 repertoires, and 10 million to 12 million of these chains were shared by at least two donors. Raw reads were error-corrected and collapsed into unique sequences by a nearest-neighbor algorithm in which closely related sequences were merged to remove PCR and sequencing errors. V, D and J gene segments were assigned by aligning CDR3 sequences to IMGT reference sequences. Each retained sequence needed at least a six-nucleotide match to both a V gene segment and a J gene segment. A rearrangement counted as productive if the CDR3 had no stop codons and remained in frame with V and J, and every other rearrangement counted as non-productive. Following IMGT convention, CDR3 was defined as the stretch from the second conserved V-encoded cysteine to the conserved J-encoded phenylalanine. In an earlier analysis of roughly 610 of the donors, sequences lacking an unambiguous match to a single V gene segment were excluded. An earlier analysis of over 450 of the donors classified V segments as functional when productive rearrangements were above 56.7% and as segregating when the standard deviation between donors was above 5%. A statistical classification framework was built to diagnose cytomegalovirus status from the catalog of TCR beta chain sequences. A later analysis assigned V and J genes by comparing TCR nucleotide sequences with IMGT/GENE-DB human TR gene sequences. Using the TCRdist pipeline, a later analysis assigned CDR3 sequences along with most-parsimonious VDJ recombination scenarios. In a later analysis, each TCR beta chain was defined by its CDR3 amino acid sequence together with its V-gene family, and reads without a unique V-gene family were excluded. As a way to deal with suspected cross-contamination and a sequencing artifact, a later analysis dropped under 600 nucleotide sequences that were highly shared and had low generation probability. In a later analysis, a clonal expansion index for each public chain was calculated from normalized within-repertoire ranks of inferred template counts. In a later analysis, generation probabilities were computed using a VDJ recombination model fitted to out-of-frame rearrangements, and the results were checked against IGoR. A later analysis scored TCR-TCR, TCR-HLA and TCR-CMV co-occurrence with hypergeometric tests, applying a repertoire-size bias correction to TCR pairs. A later analysis estimated false discovery rates by permuting HLA or CMV assignments 20 times. A later analysis grouped co-occurring TCRs with DBSCAN, adding TCRdist sequence similarity when clustering within HLA-allele-positive subsets. Repertoires with fewer than 30,000 or more than 120,000 public chains, plus five repertoires with anomalous nucleotide sharing, were excluded from co-occurrence clustering. The immuneACCESS repertoire file appears here via TCRdb, limited to in-frame rearrangements. These files lack a portion of the clones; in checked studies, under half of the deficit traces to unresolved V genes, and the cause of the others is not known. V and J calls plus clone size are reproduced from that table; the DNA served to infer D and trimming. The sample table records around 130,000 clones; approximately 82% of these occur just once. Approximately 3% of the sample is held by the ten biggest clonotypes.

Input material: PBMCs. Recombination joined TRBV5-6 with TRBJ1-5, with an unclear D gene assignment. The sequence came from a boy aged 2 to 9 in good health and CMV-seronegative. CDR3 region: CASSLANQPQHF. The nucleotide sequence reads as follows: TGTGCCAGCAGCTTGGCGAATCAGCCCCAGCATTTT.